Each of the 10 T cell receptor beta chains below was sequenced from the same sample in a study of OX40 agonist ivuxolimab in advanced cancers. Sequencing used immunoSEQ multiplex PCR; TCRdb keeps in-frame clones, though not all of them. In the table there are about 70,000 clones, 80% to 85% of which are singletons. The source material was CD4+ or CD8+ T cells sorted from blood, sampled in a trial of the OX40 agonist ivuxolimab. The origin of the receptors is an adult with an advanced solid tumor such as melanoma, head and neck, liver or kidney cancer.

V gene TRBV7-9 combines with J gene TRBJ1-1; TRBD1 might be the D (6 bases). Trimming removed 5 bases from V and 5 bases from J, with 18 bases in between. The CDR3 has 15 amino acids. Germline V gene data show CDR1 as SEHNR and CDR2 as FQNEAQ (reference sequence). The CDR3 region is CASSQGIGFETEAFF. CDR3 nucleotides: TGTGCCAGCAGCCAGGGGATCGGATTCGAGACTGAAGCTTTCTTT. Drawing the rest from reference TRBV7-9 and TRBJ1-1, the complete variable domain is DTGVSQNPRHKITKRGQNVTFRCDPISEHNRLYWYRQTLGQGPEFLTYFQNEAQLEKSRLLSDRFSAERPKGSFSTLEIQRTEQGDSAMYLCASSQGIGFETEAFFGQGTRLTVV.

The chain links TRBV27 to TRBJ2-1; the D is unclear. The V gene lost 4 bases and the J gene lost 0 bases, with 7 bases spanning the gap. The germline V gene encodes CDR1 MNHEY and CDR2 SMNVEV (reference sequence). CDR3 size: 14 residues. CDR3: CASSYDFSYNEQFF. Here the CDR3 DNA reads TGTGCCAGCAGTTATGACTTCTCCTACAATGAGCAGTTCTTC.

The V call is TRBV18, the J call TRBJ1-4, with unresolved D. The V end lost 3 bases, the J end lost 8 bases, and 10 bases lay between the germline ends. Germline CDR1 and CDR2: KGHSH and LQKENI. This CDR3 has 13 residues. The chain's CDR3 is CASSPGGGEKLFF. DNA for the CDR3: TGTGCCAGCTCACCGGGAGGTGGGGAAAAACTGTTTTTT.

With regard to this clone: The identical CDR3 is also encoded by other nucleotide sequences in the sample. This chain joins TRBV7-9 and TRBJ2-3, with a weak D call TRBD2 (5 bases). Trimming shortened V by 2 bases and J by 6 bases, and 6 bases separated the two germline ends. Germline values: CDR1 SEHNR, CDR2 FQNEAQ (reference sequence). This CDR3 has 12 residues. Written as DNA, the CDR3 is TGTGCCAGCAGCTTATCGGGGGATACGCAGTATTTT. Amino acid sequence: CASSLSGDTQYF.

This clone was detected only once. The chain combines TRBV5-1 with TRBJ2-2, with D uncertain. The length of the CDR3 is 14 residues. Per germline, CDR1 SGHRS and CDR2 YFSETQ. Trimming cost V 4 bases and J 7 bases, with 14 bases left between them. CDR3 region: CASSLDSQDGELFF. The DNA of the CDR3 is TGCGCCAGCAGCCTCGACTCCCAAGACGGGGAGCTGTTTTTT.

In this sample, this clone turned up once. This chain joins TRBV6-1 and TRBJ2-7, with TRBD2 matching 8 bases. This CDR3 has 13 residues. Germline V lookup: CDR1 MNHNS, CDR2 SASEGT. With 5 bases clipped from V and 3 bases from J, the junction kept 3 bases outside the gene matches. CDR3 amino acids: CASSRGGDYEQYV. The CDR3 coding sequence is TGTGCCAGCAGTCGGGGGGGGGACTACGAGCAGTACGTC.

The chain links TRBV4-1 to TRBJ2-7; a possible D gene is TRBD2 (5 bases). There are 14 residues in the CDR3. Deletions cut 2 bases from V and 0 bases from J, with 8 bases between. Germline CDR1 and CDR2: MGHRA and YSYEKL. CDR3 sequence reads: CASSQPGLSYEQYF. CDR3 sequence (DNA): TGCGCCAGCAGCCAACCCGGACTCTCCTACGAGCAGTACTTC.

The J gene is TRBJ2-1, the V gene TRBV19; TRBD2 might be the D (6 bases). Trimming left V 1 base short and J 2 bases short, with 9 bases between. In germline, CDR1 is LNHDA, CDR2 SQIVND (reference sequence). CDR3 size: 15 residues. The CDR3 nucleotides are TGTGCCAGTAGTATAGGGGACTCGACCTACAATGAGCAGTTCTTC. Protein sequence: CASSIGDSTYNEQFF.

The chain links TRBV7-2 to TRBJ1-1; D gene uncertain. Germline V gives CDR1 SGHTA, CDR2 FQGNSA. The CDR3 loop spans 12 amino acids. V lost 2 bases to trimming and J lost 7 bases, with 8 bases between them. In DNA form, the CDR3 reads TGTGCCAGCAGCTTATATTACGATGAAGCTTTCTTT. Translated, it gives CASSLYYDEAFF. Complete variable domain (other parts from reference TRBV7-2 and TRBJ1-1): GAGVSQSPSNKVTEKGKDVELRCDPISGHTALYWYRQSLGQGLEFLIYFQGNSAPDKSGLPSDRFSAERTGGSVSTLTIQRTQQEDSAVYLCASSLYYDEAFFGQGTRLTVV.

V and J are TRBV19 and TRBJ1-5, with TRBD1 matching over 10 bases. Germline CDR1 LNHDA, CDR2 SQIVND (reference sequence). This CDR3 comprises 16 residues. V shed 4 bases, J shed 4 bases, and the junction held 7 bases outside the gene matches. In DNA form, the CDR3 reads TGTGCCAGTAGTACTGTATGGACAGGGGGGAATCAGCCCCAGCATTTT. Its protein is CASSTVWTGGNQPQHF.